Listed below are T cell receptor beta chains from one sample, sequenced in a study of blood T cell repertoires in COVID-19. This table comes from immunoSEQ multiplex PCR, and its TCRdb copy is limited to in-frame clones, with some not included. Of over 100,000 clones in the sample, about 89% are singletons; the top ten hold less than 5.5%. Sequenced sample: peripheral blood. These receptors all stem from a man in his sixties with COVID-19, enrolled during active disease. Both conserved end residues are part of each CDR3. A D gene is named only where the DNA matches it firmly. Expanded clones are given a class, and other clones once, few, many or no size at all.

V gene,clone size,J gene,D gene,CDR3 protein,CDR3 DNA
TRBV6-5,.,TRBJ2-7,.,CASSRGGGSYEQYF,TGTGCCAGCAGTAGAGGGGGGGGTTCCTACGAGCAGTACTTC
TRBV29-1,.,TRBJ2-3,.,CSVEVGPVSATGTQYF,TGCAGCGTTGAAGTCGGCCCAGTCTCGGCCACGGGTACGCAGTATTTT
TRBV6-6,.,TRBJ1-5,TRBD1,CASSQLGTGFQPQHF,TGTGCCAGCAGTCAATTGGGGACAGGGTTCCAGCCCCAGCATTTT
TRBV2,.,TRBJ1-5,.,CASMSGQGVNQPQHF,TGTGCCAGCATGTCTGGTCAGGGTGTCAATCAGCCCCAGCATTTT
TRBV5-1,.,TRBJ1-2,TRBD1,CASSLSPGTGFTYGYTF,TGCGCCAGCAGCTTATCCCCCGGGACAGGGTTTACCTATGGCTACACCTTC
TRBV5-6,.,TRBJ2-7,.,CASSLLSAYEQYF,TGTGCCAGCAGCTTGTTGTCAGCCTACGAGCAGTACTTC
TRBV7-2,once,TRBJ1-1,.,CASSLVVTRGYTEAFF,TGTGCCAGCAGCTTAGTTGTTACCCGGGGGTACACTGAAGCTTTCTTT
TRBV4-3,.,TRBJ1-4,TRBD1,CASSQDRSGTGEDEKLFF,TGCGCCAGCAGCCAAGATCGTTCCGGGACAGGGGAGGATGAAAAACTGTTTTTT
TRBV21-1,.,TRBJ1-5,.,CASSKGQGRGSNQPQHF,TGTGCCAGCAGCAAAGGTCAGGGAAGGGGGTCCAATCAGCCCCAGCATTTT
TRBV28,.,TRBJ1-5,.,CASWGVPLNSNQPQHF,TGTGCCAGTTGGGGAGTCCCTCTCAATAGCAATCAGCCCCAGCATTTT
TRBV5-4,.,TRBJ1-1,TRBD1,CASSHDRVTEAFF,TGTGCCAGCAGTCACGACAGGGTCACTGAAGCTTTCTTT
TRBV4-1,.,TRBJ1-1,TRBD1,CASSQDGTGVNTEAFF,TGCGCCAGCAGCCAAGATGGGACAGGAGTGAACACTGAAGCTTTCTTT
TRBV27,once,TRBJ2-2,.,CASTTGQGTFSTGELFF,TGTGCCAGCACCACCGGGCAGGGAACCTTCAGCACCGGGGAGCTGTTTTTT
TRBV5-1,.,TRBJ1-1,.,CASSLASTLNTEAFF,TGCGCCAGCAGCTTGGCCTCCACTTTGAACACTGAAGCTTTCTTT
TRBV5-4,.,TRBJ1-2,.,CASSGGQRYGYTF,TGTGCCAGCAGCGGGGGACAACGCTATGGCTACACCTTC
TRBV5-4,.,TRBJ1-1,.,CASSVSERTEAFF,TGTGCCAGCAGCGTATCTGAACGGACTGAAGCTTTCTTT
TRBV28,.,TRBJ2-2,.,CASSLPRDFTGELFF,TGTGCCAGCAGCCTCCCCCGGGACTTCACCGGGGAGCTGTTTTTT
TRBV7-8,.,TRBJ2-7,.,CASSSRELVYEQYF,TGTGCCAGCAGCAGCAGGGAATTAGTCTACGAGCAGTACTTC
TRBV29-1,.,TRBJ2-5,.,CSVEVSEKETQYF,TGCAGCGTTGAAGTCTCTGAGAAAGAGACCCAGTACTTC
TRBV7-8,.,TRBJ2-7,TRBD1,CASSPPGQGSYEQYF,TGTGCCAGCAGCCCCCCGGGACAGGGCTCCTACGAGCAGTACTTC
TRBV5-8,.,TRBJ2-3,.,CASSLSQAGGTQYF,TGTGCCAGCAGCTTGTCCCAGGCCGGGGGTACGCAGTATTTT
TRBV18,.,TRBJ1-2,.,CASSRTGSYGYTF,TGTGCCAGCTCACGAACCGGGTCCTATGGCTACACCTTC